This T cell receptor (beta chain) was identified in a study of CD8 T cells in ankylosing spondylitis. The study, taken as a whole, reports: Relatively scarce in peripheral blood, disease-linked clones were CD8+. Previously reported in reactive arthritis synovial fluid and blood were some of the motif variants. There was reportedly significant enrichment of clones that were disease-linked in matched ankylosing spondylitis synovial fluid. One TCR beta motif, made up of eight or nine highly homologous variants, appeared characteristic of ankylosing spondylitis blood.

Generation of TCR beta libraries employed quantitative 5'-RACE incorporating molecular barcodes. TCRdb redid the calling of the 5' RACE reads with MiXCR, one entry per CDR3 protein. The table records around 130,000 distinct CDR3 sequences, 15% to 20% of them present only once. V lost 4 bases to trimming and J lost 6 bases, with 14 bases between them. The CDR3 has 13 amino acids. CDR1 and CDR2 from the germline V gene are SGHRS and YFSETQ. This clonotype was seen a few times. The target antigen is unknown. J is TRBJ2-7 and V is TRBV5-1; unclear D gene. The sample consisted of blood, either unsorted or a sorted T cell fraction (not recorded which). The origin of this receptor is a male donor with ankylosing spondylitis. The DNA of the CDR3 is TGCGCCAGCAGCCCTATCGCCTTTGGCGAGCAGTACTTC. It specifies CASSPIAFGEQYF.